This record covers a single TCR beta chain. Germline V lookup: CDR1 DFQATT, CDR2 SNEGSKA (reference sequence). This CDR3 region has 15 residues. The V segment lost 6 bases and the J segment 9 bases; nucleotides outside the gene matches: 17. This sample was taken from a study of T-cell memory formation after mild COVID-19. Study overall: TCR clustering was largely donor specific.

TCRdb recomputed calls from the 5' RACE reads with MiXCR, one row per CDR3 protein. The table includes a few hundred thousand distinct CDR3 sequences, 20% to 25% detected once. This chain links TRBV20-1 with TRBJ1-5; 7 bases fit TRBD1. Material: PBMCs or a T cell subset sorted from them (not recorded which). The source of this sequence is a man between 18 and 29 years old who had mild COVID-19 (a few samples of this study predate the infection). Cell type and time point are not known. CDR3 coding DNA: TGCAGTGCAGCCGGGACAGCCCATGCGGTTTGGCCCCAGCATTTT. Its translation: CSAAGTAHAVWPQHF.